This is a list of T cell receptor beta chains from one sample in a study of blood T cell repertoires in COVID-19. The data were produced by immunoSEQ multiplex PCR, yet TCRdb's version contains in-frame clones alone and is incomplete. The sample shows around 400,000 clones, roughly 90% of them seen only once. Specimen: peripheral blood. These receptors were obtained from a man in his forties with acute or convalescent COVID-19. Both conserved end residues are part of each CDR3. A D gene is named only where the DNA matches it firmly. A row's size may be missing; if present it is once, few, many or a size class.

clone size | J gene | D gene | V gene | CDR3 DNA | CDR3 protein
. | TRBJ1-2 | TRBD1 | TRBV29-1 | TGCAGCGTAAACCGGGACAGGGTGTCTGATGGCTACACCTTC | CSVNRDRVSDGYTF
. | TRBJ2-7 | . | TRBV27 | TGTGCCAGCAGTTTCTCTCTCTCCTACGAGCAGTACTTC | CASSFSLSYEQYF
. | TRBJ2-2 | TRBD1 | TRBV11-3 | TGTGCCAGCAGCTCGCGTACAGGGGTCGACGGGGAGCTGTTTTTT | CASSSRTGVDGELFF
. | TRBJ2-7 | TRBD1 | TRBV30 | TGTGCCTGGAAGACAGGGGGCTACGAGCAGTACTTC | CAWKTGGYEQYF
. | TRBJ2-1 | . | TRBV5-4 | TGTGCCAGCAGTCGTGAGAGTAGCGGTGCCTACAATGAGCAGTTCTTC | CASSRESSGAYNEQFF
. | TRBJ2-2 | . | TRBV13 | TGTGCCAGCAGCTTATCGGCAGGGACGAACACCGGGGAGCTGTTTTTT | CASSLSAGTNTGELFF
. | TRBJ2-1 | . | TRBV6-5 | TGTGCCAGCAGTTACGGGGAGGAGCAGTTCTTC | CASSYGEEQFF
. | TRBJ2-6 | . | TRBV21-1 | TGTGCCAGCAGCCCGCGGACAGGGTTTTTGTCTGGGGCCAACGTCCTGACTTTC | CASSPRTGFLSGANVLTF
. | TRBJ2-7 | TRBD2 | TRBV10-3 | TGTGCCATCAGTGTTTCTAGCGGCTACGAGCAGTACTTC | CAISVSSGYEQYF
. | TRBJ1-4 | TRBD1 | TRBV6-1 | TGTGCCAGCAGTGAAGGATCGCAGGGGGCTGAAAAACTGTTTTTT | CASSEGSQGAEKLFF
few | TRBJ2-5 | TRBD1 | TRBV28 | TGTGCCAGCAGATCCCGGGACAGGGAGACCCAGTACTTC | CASRSRDRETQYF
many | TRBJ2-2 | . | TRBV4-2 | TGTGCCAGCAGCCAAGGACTAGACACCGGGGAGCTGTTTTTT | CASSQGLDTGELFF
once | TRBJ1-1 | . | TRBV3-1/TRBV3-2 | TGTGCCAGCAGCCAAGATCGCGCAGGGCCCATGAACACTGAAGCTTTCTTT | CASSQDRAGPMNTEAFF
once | TRBJ1-2 | . | TRBV15 | TGTGCCACCAGGGGAAACAGGGAATTAAGTGGCTACACCTTC | CATRGNRELSGYTF
once | TRBJ2-1 | . | TRBV7-3 | TGTGCCAGCAGCTTAATCGGGGATCTCTACAATGAGCAGTTCTTC | CASSLIGDLYNEQFF
once | TRBJ2-3 | . | TRBV6-6 | TGTGCCAGCTCAAACGATTTACAGGATACGCAGTATTTT | CASSNDLQDTQYF
. | TRBJ2-3 | TRBD1 | TRBV19 | TGTGCCAGTATGAGCCAGGGGGCTGGTACGCAGTATTTT | CASMSQGAGTQYF
. | TRBJ1-2 | . | TRBV14 | TGTGCCAGCAGCCACTTATCAGCCGGGGGTGGCTACACCTTC | CASSHLSAGGGYTF
. | TRBJ2-5 | . | TRBV6-5 | TGTGCCAGCAGTACCCAGGGTTCAGAGACCCAGTACTTC | CASSTQGSETQYF
. | TRBJ2-1 | . | TRBV28 | TGTGCCAGCAGTTTAACGGTTCATGAGCAGTTCTTC | CASSLTVHEQFF
. | TRBJ2-7 | TRBD1 | TRBV7-6 | TGTGCCAGCAGCTTATCTGTTGGACAGGGGGGCGAGCAGTACTTC | CASSLSVGQGGEQYF
. | TRBJ2-3 | . | TRBV21-1 | TGTGCCAGCAGCAAACTTACAGATACGCAGTATTTT | CASSKLTDTQYF
. | TRBJ1-3 | TRBD1 | TRBV11-2 | TGTGCCAGCACGCAGAGGGGGCAAGGAAACACCATATATTTT | CASTQRGQGNTIYF
. | TRBJ1-2 | . | TRBV19 | TGTGCCAGTAGTACCACCGGGGCTAACTATGGCTACACCTTC | CASSTTGANYGYTF
once | TRBJ1-5 | TRBD1 | TRBV19 | TGTGCCAGTAGTGGGGACAGGGTAGGTCAGCCCCAGCATTTT | CASSGDRVGQPQHF
. | TRBJ1-5 | . | TRBV30 | TGTGCCTGGAGTGTTAACAGGGATCAGCCCCAGCATTTT | CAWSVNRDQPQHF
. | TRBJ1-4 | . | TRBV30 | TGTGCCTGGAGGACCGGGAGCGCAACTAATGAAAAACTGTTTTTT | CAWRTGSATNEKLFF
. | TRBJ1-5 | . | TRBV11-2 | TGTGCCAGCAGTTTGGGGGCGGATAGCAATCAGCCCCAGCATTTT | CASSLGADSNQPQHF
. | TRBJ2-7 | TRBD1 | TRBV27 | TGTGCCAGCAGTTCACCGGGACAGGGATTGTCCTACGAGCAGTACTTC | CASSSPGQGLSYEQYF
once | TRBJ2-2 | TRBD1 | TRBV24-1 | TGTGCCACCAGTGATTTTGGACAGGGGAGGTCCGGGGAGCTGTTTTTT | CATSDFGQGRSGELFF
once | TRBJ2-1 | . | TRBV27 | TGTGCCAGCAGTTCCCCTCACTTAGACAACTACAATGAGCAGTTCTTC | CASSSPHLDNYNEQFF
. | TRBJ2-5 | TRBD2 | TRBV4-2 | TGTGCCAGCAGCCAAGGTAGCGGGGGGACACAAGAGACCCAGTACTTC | CASSQGSGGTQETQYF
. | TRBJ1-5 | . | TRBV28 | TGTGCCAGCGGACGTCGGGGAGAGGGTCAGCCCCAGCATTTT | CASGRRGEGQPQHF
. | TRBJ1-5 | . | TRBV12-3/TRBV12-4 | TGTGCCAGCAGTACCCACACCCATCAGCCCCAGCATTTT | CASSTHTHQPQHF
. | TRBJ1-1 | . | TRBV28 | TGTGCCAGCAGTTCACCAGGGAACACTGAAGCTTTCTTT | CASSSPGNTEAFF
. | TRBJ2-7 | . | TRBV6-1 | TGTGCCAGCAGTGATAGGGCCAGGGGAAATACCCACGAGCAGTACTTC | CASSDRARGNTHEQYF
. | TRBJ1-5 | TRBD1 | TRBV11-2 | TGTGCCAGCAGCCCCACCGGGACAGGGAATCAGCCCCAGCATTTT | CASSPTGTGNQPQHF
. | TRBJ2-1 | TRBD2 | TRBV3-1/TRBV3-2 | TGTGCCAGCAGCCTCGCGACTAGCGGGGTGGGGAATGAGCAGTTCTTC | CASSLATSGVGNEQFF
. | TRBJ1-5 | . | TRBV7-2 | TGTGCCAGCAGCCTTAGACAGGGCAATCAGCCCCAGCATTTT | CASSLRQGNQPQHF
. | TRBJ2-5 | . | TRBV13 | TGTGCCAGCAGTTCTTACAACCAAGAGACCCAGTACTTC | CASSSYNQETQYF
once | TRBJ1-6 | TRBD1 | TRBV2 | TGTGCCAGCAGTGCCGGGACAGGCCGTAATTCACCCCTCCACTTT | CASSAGTGRNSPLHF
. | TRBJ1-2 | TRBD1 | TRBV28 | TGTGCCAGCAGTTTACCTTCAAGGCCAGGGGGAGGCTACACCTTC | CASSLPSRPGGGYTF
. | TRBJ1-2 | TRBD1 | TRBV6-5 | TGTGCCAGCAGTACCACAGGGGCGGTTGGCTACACCTTC | CASSTTGAVGYTF
. | TRBJ2-1 | . | TRBV11-2 | TGTGCCAGCAGCTTATTGCCAGGGGACTACAATGAGCAGTTCTTC | CASSLLPGDYNEQFF
few | TRBJ1-2 | . | TRBV28 | TGTGCCAGCAGACGACAGTCCGTGAACTATGGCTACACCTTC | CASRRQSVNYGYTF